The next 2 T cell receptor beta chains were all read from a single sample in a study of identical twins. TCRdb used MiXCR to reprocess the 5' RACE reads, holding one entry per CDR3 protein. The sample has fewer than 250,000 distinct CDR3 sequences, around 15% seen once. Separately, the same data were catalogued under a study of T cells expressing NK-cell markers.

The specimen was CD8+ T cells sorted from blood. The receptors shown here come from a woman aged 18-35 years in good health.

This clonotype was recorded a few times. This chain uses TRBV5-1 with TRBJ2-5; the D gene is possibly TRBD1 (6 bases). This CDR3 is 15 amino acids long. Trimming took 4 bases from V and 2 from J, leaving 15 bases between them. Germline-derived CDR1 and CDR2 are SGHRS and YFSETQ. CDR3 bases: TGCGCCAGCAGCCGGGACACACCCGTTCAAGAGACCCAGTACTTC. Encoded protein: CASSRDTPVQETQYF.

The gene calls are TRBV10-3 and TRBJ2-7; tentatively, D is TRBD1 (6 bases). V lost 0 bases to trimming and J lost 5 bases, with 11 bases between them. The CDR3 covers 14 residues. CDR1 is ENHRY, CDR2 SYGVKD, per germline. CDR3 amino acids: CAISESNRADEQYF. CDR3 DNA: TGTGCCATCAGTGAGTCGAACAGGGCCGACGAGCAGTACTTC.